This T cell receptor (beta chain) appears in the sequencing data of a study of monozygotic twins with inflammatory bowel disease. The study's findings and limits: Twin pairs that were concordant did not differ from discordant pairs in repertoire similarity, possibly from limited power. Fewer shared clonotypes with others were found in IBD patients than in healthy twins, especially with disease activity. IBD patients displayed reduced TCRbeta diversity (inverse Simpson) when set against healthy co-twins.

Comments on this clonotype: Antigen: not known.

From its re-call of the 5' RACE reads, TCRdb lists each CDR3 protein once, without DNA. This table lists about 160,000 distinct CDR3 sequences. In germline, CDR1 is LNHDA, CDR2 SQIVND (reference sequence). The CDR3 runs to 13 residues. The source is a human donor with ulcerative colitis or Crohn's disease, or a healthy co-twin of an affected twin (not recorded which). Sequenced: blood. The rearrangement joins TRBV19 to TRBJ1-6. CDR3 protein: CASSGGVNSPLHF.